Below, 21 T cell receptor beta chains from the same sample are listed, as sequenced in a study of cytomegalovirus exposure and HLA in healthy donors. The PCR employed 60 Vbeta primers together with 13 Jbeta primers. TCRdb's copy holds only in-frame clones and misses some; the assay was immunoSEQ multiplex PCR. The sample lists about 150,000 clones; over 80% were seen once. The source material was PBMCs. The receptors were sampled from a woman aged 18-29 years in good health and CMV-seronegative.

The chain couples TRBV6-5 to TRBJ1-2; a possible D gene is TRBD1 (6 bases). Trimming removed 4 bases at V and 3 bases at J, with 15 bases between. This CDR3 is built from 15 residues. Looked up from germline, CDR1 is MNHEY and CDR2 is SVGAGI. The CDR3 sequence: CASSFGGAGDYGYTF. The CDR3 region has the DNA TGTGCCAGCAGTTTTGGGGGGGCTGGTGACTATGGCTACACCTTC.

The J gene is TRBJ2-1, the V gene TRBV6-5, with 13 bases fitting TRBD2. The CDR3 is made up of 15 amino acids. Germline V gives CDR1 MNHEY, CDR2 SVGAGI. The J segment lost 6 bases and the V segment lost 6 bases, leaving 5 bases of the junction unmatched. CDR3 sequence (DNA): TGTGCCAGCAGCCCCGGGACTAGCGGGGTCAATGAGCAGTTCTTC. This gives the protein CASSPGTSGVNEQFF.

The chain recombines TRBV2 with TRBJ1-1, with no clear D. This CDR3 spans 11 amino acids. Trimming cost V 10 bases and J 4 bases, with 10 bases left between them. Per germline, CDR1 SNHLY and CDR2 FYNNEI. The CDR3 loop is CATRGFTEAFF. The CDR3 nucleotides are TGTGCCACCCGGGGTTTCACTGAAGCTTTCTTT.

The chain employs TRBV5-4 and TRBJ1-5; no definite D call. The CDR3 sequence is 12 residues long. Germline V gene sequence: CDR1 SGHNT, CDR2 YYREEE (reference sequence). With 10 bases removed from V and 4 bases from J, the gap between germline ends came to 12 bases. The CDR3 reads CAFAGFNQPQHF. CDR3 DNA: TGTGCCTTCGCGGGGTTTAATCAGCCCCAGCATTTT.

This sequence joins TRBV11-2 and TRBJ2-3; a weak D match, TRBD2 (6 bases). The germline gives CDR1 SGHAT, CDR2 FQNNGV. Deletions cut 5 bases from V and 1 base from J, with 16 bases between. The CDR3 runs to 16 residues. The CDR3 nucleotides read TGTGCCAGCAGCGACAAATCGGGGGTCGGCACAGATACGCAGTATTTT. This sequence encodes CASSDKSGVGTDTQYF.

This clone was detected a few times. The gene calls are TRBV10-3 and TRBJ1-1; D ambiguous. The CDR3 totals 14 residues. Germline assignment: CDR1 ENHRY and CDR2 SYGVKD. Trimming left V 10 bases short and J 1 base short, with 16 bases between. CDR3 sequence: CATRVGASNTEAFF. The CDR3 DNA is TGTGCCACCCGGGTGGGAGCGTCGAACACTGAAGCTTTCTTT.

This chain joins TRBV6-5 and TRBJ1-1; the D is unclear. Germline lookup yields CDR1 MNHEY and CDR2 SVGAGI. V was trimmed by 7 bases and J by 1 base, leaving 13 bases between them. The CDR3 length is 14 residues. This CDR3 reads CASISAARNTEAFF. For the CDR3, the DNA is TGTGCCAGCATTTCGGCGGCCCGGAACACTGAAGCTTTCTTT.

The chain uses TRBV30 and TRBJ1-3; 7 nucleotides line up with TRBD1. CDR3 length: 12 residues. Germline V CDR1 and CDR2: GTSNPN, SVGIG (reference sequence). V trimming: 8 bases; J trimming: 4 bases; junction bases outside the gene matches: 5. CDR3 sequence reads: CAHPGQGNTIYF. The CDR3 region has the DNA TGTGCCCACCCGGGACAGGGAAACACCATATATTTT.

The genes are TRBV6-5 and TRBJ2-5, with TRBD2 identical over 12 bases. The J call may be incorrect, as the DNA end agrees better with TRBJ2-7. The CDR3 is 15 residues long. In germline, CDR1 is MNHEY, CDR2 SVGAGI. The CDR3 sequence: CASSYSTTSGGEQYF. The CDR3 DNA reads as TGTGCCAGCAGTTACTCGACGACTAGCGGGGGCGAGCAGTACTTC.

The J gene is TRBJ1-2, the V gene TRBV5-1; 9 nucleotides align to TRBD1. The trim removed 5 bases at V and 7 bases at J, leaving 6 bases unmatched. CDR1 is SGHRS, CDR2 YFSETQ, per germline. There are 13 residues in the CDR3. The CDR3 sequence is CASRRDRERGYTF. The DNA for the CDR3 is TGCGCCAGCAGACGGGACAGGGAGCGTGGCTACACCTTC. Full variable domain (remainder filled in from reference TRBV5-1 and TRBJ1-2): KAGVTQTPRYLIKTRGQQVTLSCSPISGHRSVSWYQQTPGQGLQFLFEYFSETQRNKGNFPGRFSGRQFSNSRSEMNVSTLELGDSALYLCASRRDRERGYTFGSGTRLTVV.

The chain has TRBV19 and TRBJ2-7; no reliable D call. Between the trimmed V and J ends, which lost 1 base and 0 bases, there was a span of 7 bases. Germline CDR1 reads LNHDA; CDR2 reads SQIVND (reference sequence). This CDR3 has 14 amino acids. The CDR3 sequence: CASSIVGTSYEQYF. The DNA of the CDR3 is TGTGCCAGTAGTATAGTGGGCACCTCCTACGAGCAGTACTTC.

CDR3 in amino acids: CASSLSGQGYNEQFF. CDR3 in DNA: TGTGCCAGTAGCCTCTCCGGGCAGGGCTACAATGAGCAGTTCTTC. The chain is built from TRBV19 and TRBJ2-1, with D possibly TRBD1 on 5 matching bases. Trimming cost V 6 bases and J 3 bases, with 15 bases left between them. CDR3 length equals 15 residues. Germline values: CDR1 LNHDA, CDR2 SQIVND (reference sequence).

CDR3 sequence: CASSPQGPETQYF. CDR3 in DNA: TGTGCCAGCAGTCCACAGGGGCCGGAGACCCAGTACTTC. The V and J genes are TRBV6-1 and TRBJ2-5; TRBD1 agrees at 7 bases. The length of the CDR3 is 13 residues. The germline V gene has CDR1 MNHNS and CDR2 SASEGT. The junction had 5 bases not matched to a gene; V was cut back by 5 bases and J by 5 bases.

The chain carries TRBV9 and TRBJ2-2; 13 positions agree with TRBD2. With 3 bases clipped from V and 7 bases from J, the junction kept 6 bases outside the gene matches. The CDR3 is 16 residues long. Germline V CDR1 and CDR2: SGDLS, YYNGEE. The CDR3 is CASSATSGGPLGELFF. CDR3 sequence (DNA): TGTGCCAGCAGCGCGACTAGCGGGGGGCCCCTCGGGGAGCTGTTTTTT.

CDR3 sequence reads: CASSDQKGGAGEKLFF. The CDR3 DNA is TGTGCCAGCAGTGATCAAAAAGGGGGCGCGGGTGAAAAACTGTTTTTT. The chain recombines TRBV6-4 with TRBJ1-4; TRBD1 agrees at 7 bases. The CDR3 totals 16 residues. Germline V gene lookup returns CDR1 MRHNA and CDR2 SNTAGT. The V segment lost 3 bases and the J segment 7 bases; nucleotides outside the gene matches: 11.

J is TRBJ1-4 and V is TRBV7-3; D uncertain. The germline V gene has CDR1 SGHTA and CDR2 FQGTGA. The length of the CDR3 is 15 residues. With 4 bases removed from V and 5 bases from J, the gap between germline ends came to 14 bases. The CDR3 DNA follows: TGTGCCAGCAGCTCCGAGGGAGGGAGCAATGAAAAACTGTTTTTT. This translates into CASSSEGGSNEKLFF. The entire variable domain, with the rest obtained from reference TRBV7-3 and TRBJ1-4, is as follows: GAGVSQTPSNKVTEKGKYVELRCDPISGHTALYWYRQSLGQGPEFLIYFQGTGAADDSGLPNDRFFAVRPEGSVSTLKIQRTERGDSAVYLCASSSEGGSNEKLFFGSGTQLSVL.

A few counts support this clone. The chain is built from TRBV4-1 and TRBJ2-2, with a weak D call TRBD1 (5 bases). This CDR3 contains 17 residues. V was clipped by 0 bases and J by 3 bases, with 14 bases between them. CDR1 MGHRA and CDR2 YSYEKL come from the germline V gene. The CDR3 spells CASSQDWGPGYTGELFF. The CDR3 DNA follows: TGCGCCAGCAGCCAAGATTGGGGCCCGGGCTACACCGGGGAGCTGTTTTTT.

The rearrangement uses TRBV10-1 and TRBJ2-7; 8 bases are shared with TRBD1. The V segment lost 10 bases and the J segment 1 base; nucleotides outside the gene matches: 12. CDR1 is WNHNN and CDR2 is SYGVQD in the germline V gene (reference sequence). CDR3 length: 15 amino acids. CDR3 DNA: TGCGCCACCCGTTTTTGGACAGGGAATTCCTACGAGCAGTACTTC. Protein sequence: CATRFWTGNSYEQYF.

This chain uses TRBV27 with TRBJ1-6, with D perhaps matching TRBD1 (6 bases). The germline V gene encodes CDR1 MNHEY and CDR2 SMNVEV (reference sequence). The CDR3 has 17 residues. Trimming shortened V by 2 bases and J by 0 bases, and 11 bases separated the two germline ends. The CDR3 region is CASSLNRDSSYNSPLHF. Written as DNA, the CDR3 is TGTGCCAGCAGTTTAAACAGGGATAGCTCCTATAATTCACCCCTCCACTTT.

The gene calls are TRBV5-1 and TRBJ2-7, with 7 bases fitting TRBD1. J lost 2 bases, V lost 4 bases, and 9 bases had no gene match. The germline gives CDR1 SGHRS, CDR2 YFSETQ. CDR3 length: 15 residues. The CDR3 here is CASSRWDRSTYEQYF. The CDR3 DNA is TGCGCCAGCAGCAGATGGGACAGATCGACCTACGAGCAGTACTTC. Variable domain in full (rest from reference TRBV5-1 and TRBJ2-7): KAGVTQTPRYLIKTRGQQVTLSCSPISGHRSVSWYQQTPGQGLQFLFEYFSETQRNKGNFPGRFSGRQFSNSRSEMNVSTLELGDSALYLCASSRWDRSTYEQYFGPGTRLTVT.

The chain couples TRBV29-1 to TRBJ2-5; D possibly corresponds to TRBD2 (5 bases). The length of the CDR3 is 11 residues. Germline CDR1 reads SQVTM; CDR2 reads ANQGSEA. Trimming removed 4 bases from V and 8 bases from J, with 11 bases in between. DNA of the CDR3: TGCAGCGTTGTTTTCGAGGGAACCCAGTACTTC. Its translation: CSVVFEGTQYF.